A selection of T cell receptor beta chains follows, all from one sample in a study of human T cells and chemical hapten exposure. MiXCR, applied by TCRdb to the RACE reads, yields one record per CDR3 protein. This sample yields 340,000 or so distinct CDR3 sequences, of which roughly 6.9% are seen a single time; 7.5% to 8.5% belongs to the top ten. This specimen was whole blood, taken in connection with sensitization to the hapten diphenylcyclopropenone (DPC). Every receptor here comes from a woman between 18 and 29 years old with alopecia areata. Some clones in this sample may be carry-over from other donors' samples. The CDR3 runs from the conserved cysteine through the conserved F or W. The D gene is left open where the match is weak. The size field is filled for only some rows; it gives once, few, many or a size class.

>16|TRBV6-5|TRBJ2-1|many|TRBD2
CASSSSFSGAYNEQFF
TGTGCCAGCAGTTCCAGCTTTAGCGGGGCGTACAATGAGCAGTTCTTC
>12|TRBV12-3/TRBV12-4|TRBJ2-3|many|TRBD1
CASSSTGDTQYF
TGTGCCAGCAGTTCGACAGGGGATACGCAGTATTTT
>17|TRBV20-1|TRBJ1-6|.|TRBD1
CSARTEPTGVYNSPLHF
TGCAGTGCTAGGACGGAACCGACAGGGGTCTATAATTCACCCCTCCACTTT
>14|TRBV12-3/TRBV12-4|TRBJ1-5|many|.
CASSLAGQNQPQHF
TGTGCCAGCAGTTTAGCGGGGCAAAATCAGCCCCAGCATTTT
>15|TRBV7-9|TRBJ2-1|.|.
CASSLAAGTYNEQFF
TGTGCCAGCAGCTTAGCAGCAGGGACGTACAATGAGCAGTTCTTC
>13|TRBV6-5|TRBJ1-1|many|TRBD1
CASTSPGGTEAFF
TGTGCCAGCACCTCCCCAGGGGGCACTGAAGCTTTCTTT
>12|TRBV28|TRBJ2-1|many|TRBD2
CASSLAGGEQFF
TGTGCCAGCAGTTTAGCGGGGGGTGAGCAGTTCTTC
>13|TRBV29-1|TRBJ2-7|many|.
CSARSRSLDEQYF
TGCAGCGCCCGAAGCCGATCCCTGGACGAGCAGTACTTC
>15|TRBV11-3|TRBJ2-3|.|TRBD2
CASSPNAGGTDTQYF
TGTGCCAGCAGCCCCAATGCGGGGGGCACAGATACGCAGTATTTT
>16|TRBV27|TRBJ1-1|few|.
CASSWRLMGPNTEAFF
TGTGCCAGCAGTTGGCGTCTAATGGGGCCCAACACTGAAGCTTTCTTT
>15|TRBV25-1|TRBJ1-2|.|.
CASSESLTLAVGYTF
TGTGCCAGCAGTGAATCACTCACTCTGGCGGTTGGCTACACCTTC
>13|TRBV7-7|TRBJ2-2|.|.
CASSSGLDGELFF
TGTGCTAGCAGCTCAGGGTTGGACGGGGAGCTGTTTTTT
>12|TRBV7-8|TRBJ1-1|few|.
CASSLAEREAFF
TGTGCCAGCAGCTTAGCGGAAAGAGAAGCTTTCTTT
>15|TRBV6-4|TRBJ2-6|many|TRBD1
CASSETGSGANVLTF
TGTGCCAGCAGCGAGACAGGGTCAGGGGCCAACGTCCTGACTTTC
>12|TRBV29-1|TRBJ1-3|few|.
CSVESGDGAIYF
TGCAGCGTTGAATCAGGCGACGGAGCCATATATTTT
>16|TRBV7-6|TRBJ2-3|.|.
CASSPYTGRLTDTQYF
TGTGCCAGCAGCCCGTACACTGGGCGCCTAACAGATACGCAGTATTTT
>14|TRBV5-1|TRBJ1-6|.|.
CASSSDPGNSPLHF
TGCGCCAGCAGCTCCGACCCGGGGAATTCACCCCTCCACTTT
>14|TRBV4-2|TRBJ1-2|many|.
CASSQDPDNYGYTF
TGTGCCAGCAGCCAAGACCCAGATAACTATGGCTACACCTTC
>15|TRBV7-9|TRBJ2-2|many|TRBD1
CASSRGTGSTGELFF
TGTGCCAGCAGCCGGGGGACAGGAAGTACCGGGGAGCTGTTTTTT
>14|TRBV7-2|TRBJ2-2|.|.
CASSGTSFTGELFF
TGTGCCAGCAGTGGGACCTCGTTCACCGGGGAGCTGTTTTTT
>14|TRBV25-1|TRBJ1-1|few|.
CASSEQSMNTEAFF
TGTGCCAGCAGTGAACAGAGTATGAACACTGAAGCTTTCTTT
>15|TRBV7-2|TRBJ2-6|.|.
CASSPWGAGANVLTF
TGTGCCAGCAGCCCCTGGGGGGCCGGGGCCAACGTCCTGACTTTC
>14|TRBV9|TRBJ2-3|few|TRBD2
CASSVTSGADTQYF
TGTGCCAGCAGCGTGACTAGCGGGGCAGATACGCAGTATTTT
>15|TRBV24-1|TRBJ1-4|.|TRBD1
CATSDGTGGLEKLFF
TGTGCCACCAGTGACGGGACAGGGGGCCTTGAAAAACTGTTTTTT
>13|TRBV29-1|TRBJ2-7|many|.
CSVAQTGPGEQYF
TGCAGCGTCGCCCAGACGGGGCCAGGGGAGCAGTACTTC
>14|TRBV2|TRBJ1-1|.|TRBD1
CASSVQGAGTEAFF
TGTGCCAGCTCAGTTCAGGGGGCCGGGACTGAAGCTTTCTTT
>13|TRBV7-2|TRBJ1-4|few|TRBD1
CASSQDRVGELFF
TGTGCCAGCAGCCAAGACAGGGTGGGAGAACTGTTTTTT
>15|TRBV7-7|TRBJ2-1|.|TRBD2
CASSLGLAGDNEQFF
TGTGCTAGCAGTCTAGGACTAGCGGGTGACAATGAGCAGTTCTTC
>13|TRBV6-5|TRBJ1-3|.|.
CASRRDQRNTIYF
TGTGCCAGCAGGCGGGACCAACGAAACACCATATATTTT
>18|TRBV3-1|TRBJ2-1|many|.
CASSQVPHKQHPYNEQFF
TGTGCCAGCAGCCAAGTCCCCCATAAGCAACATCCCTACAATGAGCAGTTCTTC
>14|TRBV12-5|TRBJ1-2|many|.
CASGLGPQADGYTF
TGTGCTAGTGGTTTGGGTCCCCAGGCAGATGGCTACACCTTC
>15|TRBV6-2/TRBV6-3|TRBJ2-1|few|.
CASSTQVSSYNEQFF
TGTGCCAGCAGCACTCAGGTTAGCTCCTACAATGAGCAGTTCTTC
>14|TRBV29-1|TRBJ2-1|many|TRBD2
CSVERTSGGDEQFF
TGCAGCGTTGAAAGGACTAGCGGGGGGGATGAGCAGTTCTTC